This T cell receptor beta chain was captured by sequencing in a study of a mutant IDH1 vaccine in newly diagnosed glioma. Turning to the study itself: Most patients had received both radiotherapy and temozolomide, the prior options being radiotherapy, temozolomide, or both. Study-level points and caveats: A vaccine-induced immune response developed in around 94% of the patients.

On this clone: As yet, its antigen is unknown.

Data came from immunoSEQ multiplex PCR; TCRdb stores just in-frame clones and leaves some out. Of about 96,000 clones in the sample, roughly 75% were seen once. Time point reported: baseline, week 1 (first vaccination visit). Treatment reported: pre-vaccination baseline after standard-of-care therapy. New WHO grade 3 or 4 IDH1-mutant, ATRX-lost astrocytomas were present in all donors. The sequenced sample was PBMCs, obtained from a glioma patient treated with radiotherapy, temozolomide or both. This clonotype was obtained from a middle-aged man with glioma.

CDR3 protein: CASSPRRSTGELFF. CDR3 DNA: TGTGCCAGCAGCCCCCGGCGGTCCACCGGGGAGCTGTTTTTT. The chain combines TRBV6-5 with TRBJ2-2; no reliable D call. This CDR3 is 14 amino acids long. In germline, CDR1 is MNHEY, CDR2 SVGAGI. V was shortened by 6 bases and J by 4 bases, with 12 bases between the two germline ends.